Here is one T cell receptor (beta chain) with its context. The sample comes from a study of blood T cell repertoires in COVID-19. The V gene's germline CDR1 is SNHLY and CDR2 FYNNEI. Trimming cost V 6 bases and J 5 bases, with 10 bases left between them. The CDR3 length is 12 residues. Data came from immunoSEQ multiplex PCR; TCRdb stores just in-frame clones and leaves some out. The sample carries 35,000 to 45,000 clones, roughly nine tenths recorded once. The sequenced material came from peripheral blood. This chain uses TRBV2 with TRBJ1-1, with a tentative D call TRBD1 (5 bases). This TCR derives from a man aged 45-65 years with active COVID-19. CDR3 sequence: CASRGPGTEAFF. Written as DNA, the CDR3 is TGTGCCAGCAGGGGGCCTGGGACTGAAGCTTTCTTT.